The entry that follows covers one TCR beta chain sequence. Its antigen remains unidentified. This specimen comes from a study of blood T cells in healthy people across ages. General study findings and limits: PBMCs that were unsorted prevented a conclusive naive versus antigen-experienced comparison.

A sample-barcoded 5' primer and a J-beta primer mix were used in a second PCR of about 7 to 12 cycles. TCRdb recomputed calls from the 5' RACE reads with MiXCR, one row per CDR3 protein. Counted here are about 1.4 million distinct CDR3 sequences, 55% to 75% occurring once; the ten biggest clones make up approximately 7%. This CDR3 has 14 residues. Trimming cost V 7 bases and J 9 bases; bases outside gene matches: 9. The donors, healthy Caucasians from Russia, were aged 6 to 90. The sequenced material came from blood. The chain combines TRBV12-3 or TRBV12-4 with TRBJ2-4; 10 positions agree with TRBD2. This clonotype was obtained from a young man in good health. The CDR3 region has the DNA TGTGCCAGCACTCCCGGGACTAGCGTCGGCATTCAGTACTTC. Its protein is CASTPGTSVGIQYF.